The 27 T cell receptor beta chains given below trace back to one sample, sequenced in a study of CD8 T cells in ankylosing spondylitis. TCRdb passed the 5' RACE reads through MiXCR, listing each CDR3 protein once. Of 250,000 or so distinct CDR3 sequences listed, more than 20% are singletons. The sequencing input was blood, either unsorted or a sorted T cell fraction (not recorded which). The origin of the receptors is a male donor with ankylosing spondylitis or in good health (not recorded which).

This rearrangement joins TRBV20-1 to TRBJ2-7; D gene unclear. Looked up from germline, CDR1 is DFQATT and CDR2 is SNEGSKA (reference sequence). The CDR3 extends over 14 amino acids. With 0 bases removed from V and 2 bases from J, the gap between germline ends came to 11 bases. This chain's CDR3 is CSARDPWDPYEQYF. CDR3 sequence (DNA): TGCAGTGCTAGAGATCCTTGGGATCCCTACGAGCAGTACTTC.

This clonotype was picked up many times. The CDR3 loop is CASSLGYRAETQYF. The CDR3 region has the DNA TGCGCCAGCAGCTTGGGCTACAGGGCGGAGACCCAGTACTTC. The genes are TRBV5-1 and TRBJ2-5, with TRBD1 as a possible D gene (6 bases). Germline V lookup: CDR1 SGHRS, CDR2 YFSETQ. The CDR3 runs 14 residues. Trimming took 0 bases from V and 5 from J, leaving 11 bases between them.

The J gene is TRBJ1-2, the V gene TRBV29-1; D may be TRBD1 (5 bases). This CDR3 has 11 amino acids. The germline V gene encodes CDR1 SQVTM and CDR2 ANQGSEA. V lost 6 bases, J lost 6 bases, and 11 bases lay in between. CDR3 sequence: CSVQLGHGYTF. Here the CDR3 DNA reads TGCAGCGTCCAATTGGGACATGGCTACACCTTC.

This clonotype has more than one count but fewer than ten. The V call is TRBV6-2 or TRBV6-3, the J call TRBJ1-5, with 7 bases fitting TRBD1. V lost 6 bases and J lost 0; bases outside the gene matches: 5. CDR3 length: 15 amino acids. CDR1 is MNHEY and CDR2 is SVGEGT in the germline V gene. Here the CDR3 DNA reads TGTGCCAGCAGACAGACAGGGTTTAGCAATCAGCCCCAGCATTTT. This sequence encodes CASRQTGFSNQPQHF.

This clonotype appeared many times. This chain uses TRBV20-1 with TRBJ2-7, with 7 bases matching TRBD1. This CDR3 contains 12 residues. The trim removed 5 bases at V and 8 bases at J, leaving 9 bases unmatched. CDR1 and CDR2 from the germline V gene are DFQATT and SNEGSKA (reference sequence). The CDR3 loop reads CSARRDSVQQYF. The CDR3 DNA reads TGCAGTGCTCGCCGGGACAGCGTTCAGCAGTACTTC.

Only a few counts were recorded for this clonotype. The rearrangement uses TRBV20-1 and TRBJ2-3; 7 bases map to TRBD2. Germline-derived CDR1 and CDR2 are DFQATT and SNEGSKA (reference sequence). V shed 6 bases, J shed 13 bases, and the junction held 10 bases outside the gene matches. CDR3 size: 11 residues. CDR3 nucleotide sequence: TGCAGTGCCACCCCAGAGCGGGGAGAGTATTTT. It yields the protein CSATPERGEYF.

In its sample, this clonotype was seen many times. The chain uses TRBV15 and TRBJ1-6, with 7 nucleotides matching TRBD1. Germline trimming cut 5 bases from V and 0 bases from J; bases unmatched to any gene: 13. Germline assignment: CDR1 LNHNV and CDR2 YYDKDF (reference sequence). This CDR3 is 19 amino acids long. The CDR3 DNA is TGTGCCACCAGCCGCCGGGGACAGTTAAAAAGCTCCTATAATTCACCCCTCCACTTT. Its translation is CATSRRGQLKSSYNSPLHF.

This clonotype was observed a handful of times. The CDR3 coding sequence is TGCAGTGCTAGAGATACTAGCGGGGGACACACTAGCACAGATACGCAGTATTTT. It yields the protein CSARDTSGGHTSTDTQYF. The chain is built from TRBV20-1 and TRBJ2-3; 11 positions agree with TRBD2. The J segment lost 0 bases and the V segment lost 0 bases, leaving 8 bases of the junction unmatched. CDR3 length equals 18 residues. Germline assignment: CDR1 DFQATT and CDR2 SNEGSKA (reference sequence).

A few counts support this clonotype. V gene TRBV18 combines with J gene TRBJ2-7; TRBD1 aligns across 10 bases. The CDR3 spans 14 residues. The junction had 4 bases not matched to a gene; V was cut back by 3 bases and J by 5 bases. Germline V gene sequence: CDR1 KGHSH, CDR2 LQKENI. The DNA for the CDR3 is TGTGCCAGCTCACCCGGGACAGGGGTAGACGAGCAGTACTTC. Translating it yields CASSPGTGVDEQYF. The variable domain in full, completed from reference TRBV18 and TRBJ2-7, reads NAGVMQNPRHLVRRRGQEARLRCSPMKGHSHVYWYRQLPEEGLKFMVYLQKENIIDESGMPKERFSAEFPKEGPSILRIQQVVRGDSAAYFCASSPGTGVDEQYFGPGTRLTVT.

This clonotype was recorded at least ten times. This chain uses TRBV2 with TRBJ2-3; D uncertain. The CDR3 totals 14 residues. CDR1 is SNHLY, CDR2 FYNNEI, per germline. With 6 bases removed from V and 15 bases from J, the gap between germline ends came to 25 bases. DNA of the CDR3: TGTGCCAGCAGCGCAACCAAACCGAACCCGACTTCCTATTTT. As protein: CASSATKPNPTSYF.

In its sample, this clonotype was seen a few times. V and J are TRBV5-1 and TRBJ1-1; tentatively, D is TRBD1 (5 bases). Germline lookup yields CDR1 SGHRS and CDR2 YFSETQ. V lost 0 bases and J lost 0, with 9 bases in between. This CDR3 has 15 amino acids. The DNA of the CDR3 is TGCGCCAGCAGCTTGGGACAGACCATGAACACTGAAGCTTTCTTT. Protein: CASSLGQTMNTEAFF. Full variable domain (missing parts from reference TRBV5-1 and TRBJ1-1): KAGVTQTPRYLIKTRGQQVTLSCSPISGHRSVSWYQQTPGQGLQFLFEYFSETQRNKGNFPGRFSGRQFSNSRSEMNVSTLELGDSALYLCASSLGQTMNTEAFFGQGTRLTVV.

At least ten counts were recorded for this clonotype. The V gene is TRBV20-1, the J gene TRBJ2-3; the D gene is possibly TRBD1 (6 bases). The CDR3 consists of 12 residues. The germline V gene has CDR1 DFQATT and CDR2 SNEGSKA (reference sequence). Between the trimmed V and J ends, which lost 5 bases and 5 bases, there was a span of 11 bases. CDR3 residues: CSAATGLDTQYF. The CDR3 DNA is TGCAGTGCTGCAACAGGGCTAGATACGCAGTATTTT.

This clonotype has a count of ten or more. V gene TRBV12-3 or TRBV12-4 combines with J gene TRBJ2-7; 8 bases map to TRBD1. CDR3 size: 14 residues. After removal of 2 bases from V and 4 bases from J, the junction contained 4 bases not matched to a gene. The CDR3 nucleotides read TGTGCCAGCAGTTTACGTCAGGGGGCTTACGAGCAGTACTTC. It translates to CASSLRQGAYEQYF.

Here the CDR3 DNA reads TGTGCCAGCAGTTACTCGATAGGCACAGATACGCAGTATTTT. Translating gives CASSYSIGTDTQYF. The chain has TRBV6-5 and TRBJ2-3; the D is unclear. Trimming shortened V by 0 bases and J by 1 base, and 5 bases separated the two germline ends. CDR1 is MNHEY and CDR2 is SVGAGI in the germline V gene. The CDR3 length is 14 residues.

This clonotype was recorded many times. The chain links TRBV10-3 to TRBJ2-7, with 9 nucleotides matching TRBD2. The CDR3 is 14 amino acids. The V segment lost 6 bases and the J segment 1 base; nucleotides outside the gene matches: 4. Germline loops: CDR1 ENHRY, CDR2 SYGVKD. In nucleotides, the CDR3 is TGTGCCATCAGAACCCTAGCGGGGTCCTACGAGCAGTACTTC. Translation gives CAIRTLAGSYEQYF.

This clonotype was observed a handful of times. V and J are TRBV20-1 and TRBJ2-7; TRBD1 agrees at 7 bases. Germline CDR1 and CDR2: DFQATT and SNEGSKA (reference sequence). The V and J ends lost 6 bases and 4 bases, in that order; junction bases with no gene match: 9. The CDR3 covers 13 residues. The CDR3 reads CSAGTDNPYEQYF. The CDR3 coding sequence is TGCAGTGCCGGGACAGACAATCCTTACGAGCAGTACTTC.

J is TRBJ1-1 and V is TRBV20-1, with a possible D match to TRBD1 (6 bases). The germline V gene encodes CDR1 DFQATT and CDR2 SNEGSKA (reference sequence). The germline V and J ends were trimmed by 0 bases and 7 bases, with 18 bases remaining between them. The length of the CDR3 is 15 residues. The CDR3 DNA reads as TGCAGTGCTAGAGATTGGGCCCGGGGGCAGAGTGAAGCTTTCTTT. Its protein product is CSARDWARGQSEAFF.

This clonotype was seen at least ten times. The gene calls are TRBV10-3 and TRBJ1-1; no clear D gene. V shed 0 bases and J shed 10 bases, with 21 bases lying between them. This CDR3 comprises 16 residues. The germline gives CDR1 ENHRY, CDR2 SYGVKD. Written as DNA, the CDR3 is TGTGCCATCAGTGAGTCCCGAAGGGAATTAAAGCCAGTAGCTTTCTTT. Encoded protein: CAISESRRELKPVAFF.

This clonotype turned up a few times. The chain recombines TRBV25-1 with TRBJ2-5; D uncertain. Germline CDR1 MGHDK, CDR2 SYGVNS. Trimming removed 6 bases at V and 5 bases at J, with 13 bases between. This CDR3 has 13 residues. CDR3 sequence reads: CASRPRAWETQYF. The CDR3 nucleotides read TGTGCCAGCAGGCCCCGGGCATGGGAGACCCAGTACTTC.

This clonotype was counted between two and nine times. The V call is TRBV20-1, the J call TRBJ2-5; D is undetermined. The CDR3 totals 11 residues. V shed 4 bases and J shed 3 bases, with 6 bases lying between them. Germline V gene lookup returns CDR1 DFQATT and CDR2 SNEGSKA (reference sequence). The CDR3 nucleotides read TGCAGTGCTAACGGTAAAGAGACCCAGTACTTC. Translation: CSANGKETQYF.

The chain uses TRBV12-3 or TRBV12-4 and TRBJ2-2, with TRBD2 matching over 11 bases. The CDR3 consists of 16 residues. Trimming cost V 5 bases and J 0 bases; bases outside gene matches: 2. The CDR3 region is CASSTLAGANTGELFF. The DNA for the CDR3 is TGTGCCAGCAGTACACTAGCGGGGGCGAACACCGGGGAGCTGTTTTTT.

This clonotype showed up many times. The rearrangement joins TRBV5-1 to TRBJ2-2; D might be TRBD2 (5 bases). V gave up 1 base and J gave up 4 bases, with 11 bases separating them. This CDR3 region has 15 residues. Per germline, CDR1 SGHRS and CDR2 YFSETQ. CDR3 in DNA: TGCGCCAGCAGCTTGCGAGGGTCGGGCACCGGGGAGCTGTTTTTT. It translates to CASSLRGSGTGELFF.

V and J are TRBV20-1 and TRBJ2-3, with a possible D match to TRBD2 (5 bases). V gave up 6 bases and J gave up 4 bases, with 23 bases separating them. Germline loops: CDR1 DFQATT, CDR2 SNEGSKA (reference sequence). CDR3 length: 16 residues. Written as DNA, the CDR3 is TGCAGTGCCTTAAATCAGAAGCGGAGATCCTCAGATACGCAGTATTTT. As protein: CSALNQKRRSSDTQYF.

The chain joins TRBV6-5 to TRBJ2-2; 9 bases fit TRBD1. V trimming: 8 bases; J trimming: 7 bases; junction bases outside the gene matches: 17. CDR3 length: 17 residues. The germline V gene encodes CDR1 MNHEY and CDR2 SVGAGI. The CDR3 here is CASGSSGTGLRGGELFF. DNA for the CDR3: TGTGCCAGCGGTTCTTCCGGGACAGGGTTACGGGGCGGGGAGCTGTTTTTT.

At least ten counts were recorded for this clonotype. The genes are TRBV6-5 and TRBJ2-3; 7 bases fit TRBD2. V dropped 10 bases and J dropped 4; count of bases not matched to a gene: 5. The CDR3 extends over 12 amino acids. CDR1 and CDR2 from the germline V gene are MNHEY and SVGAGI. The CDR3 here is CAIGRGADTQYF. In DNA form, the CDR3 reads TGTGCCATCGGACGGGGGGCAGATACGCAGTATTTT.

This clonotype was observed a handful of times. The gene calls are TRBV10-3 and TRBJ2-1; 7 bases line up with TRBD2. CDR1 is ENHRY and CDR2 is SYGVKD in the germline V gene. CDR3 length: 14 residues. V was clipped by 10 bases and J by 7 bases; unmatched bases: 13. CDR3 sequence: CATNRASGNNEQFF. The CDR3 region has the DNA TGTGCCACCAACCGGGCTAGCGGAAATAATGAGCAGTTCTTC.

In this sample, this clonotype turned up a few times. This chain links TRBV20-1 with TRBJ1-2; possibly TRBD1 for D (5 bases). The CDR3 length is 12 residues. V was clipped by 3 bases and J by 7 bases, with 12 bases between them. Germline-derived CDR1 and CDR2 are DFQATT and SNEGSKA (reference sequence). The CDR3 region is CSASWQGGGYTF. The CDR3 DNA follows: TGCAGTGCTAGTTGGCAGGGTGGTGGCTACACCTTC.